This TCR beta chain is from a study of cytomegalovirus exposure and HLA in healthy donors. Remarks on this clone: Antigen unknown.

Study findings and constraints: Using a false discovery rate of 0.05, a later analysis showed that around 16,000 TCR beta sequences were associated with HLA alleles. Being indistinguishable, some V segments were excluded, TRBV6-2 and TRBV6-3 among them. Cytomegalovirus association was listed for 170 or so TCR beta chains.

The PCR was carried out with 60 Vbeta primers and 13 Jbeta primers. The data were produced by immunoSEQ multiplex PCR, yet TCRdb's version contains in-frame clones alone and is incomplete. This table holds some 70,000 clones. The CDR3 is 15 amino acids. The germline gives CDR1 MNHNS, CDR2 SASEGT. V lost 4 bases to trimming and J lost 0 bases, with 10 bases between them. Sequencing was done on a sample of PBMCs. The origin of this receptor is a man aged 40-49 years in good health and CMV-seronegative. This sequence joins TRBV6-1 and TRBJ2-1, with D unresolved. CDR3 sequence (DNA): TGTGCCAGCAGTGGTCAGGCCCTCTCCTACAATGAGCAGTTCTTC. This gives the protein CASSGQALSYNEQFF.